This section outlines one T cell receptor beta chain sequence together with its context. This clonotype came up a few times. The specificity of this receptor is unknown. It has no much larger one-base neighbor in the sample; base qualities were not kept. The data originate from a study of T cells after yellow fever vaccination (dated by TCRdb to the late 2010s). For the study in its entirety: The SMART-Seq v4 Ultra Low Input RNA kit was used to prepare libraries from fractions with low cell numbers. To track T-cell clones before and after primary and booster YFV17D yellow fever vaccination, bulk TCR alpha and beta repertoires were sequenced longitudinally. Two healthy male donors made up the cohort, one aged 18 to 29 years and the other aged 30 to 40 years. Bulk PBMC replicates and cell subsets were isolated from blood drawn at multiple timepoints before and after both primary and secondary immunization. Summary of the overall study and its limitations: Only a couple of donors were included in the study, so the extent to which the findings can be generalized is limited. After the booster, most of the clones that had expanded following primary vaccination were detected again (roughly 96% of CD4 and around 90% of CD8), which suggests that memory was broadly maintained. Computational filtering was needed because FACS-sorted repertoires could contain abundant contaminating clonotypes from the bulk population. A small share of clonotypes was detected in both CD4 and CD8 compartments, with the overlap likely arising from convergent recombination. The secondary T-cell response was found to be weaker but faster than the primary response, with a peak reached on day 5 rather than on day 15.

Instrument on record: Illumina NovaSeq 6000. Synthesis of TCR cDNA relied on 5'RACE template switching, a step that introduced a universal primer site along with unique molecular identifiers. cDNA synthesis was primed from both the TCR alpha and TCR beta constant segments. Libraries were amplified in two PCR steps, with sample barcodes and sequencing adapters added in the second step. Sequencing of libraries was done on Illumina HiSeq 2500 (2x100 bp) or NovaSeq (2x150 bp). The published analysis was carried out like this. MIGEC handled demultiplexing of reads and collapsing into UMI consensus sequences, while MiXCR performed V(D)J alignment. Clonotypes responding to the vaccine were identified with edgeR on replicate PBMC samples, with the criteria of FDR below 0.01 and a log2 fold change above 5 up to day 15. CD4 or CD8 identity was assigned to each bulk clonotype according to whether the clonotype was present at higher abundance in the sequenced CD4 repertoire or the sequenced CD8 repertoire. TCRdb reran the public reads through fastp at Q25 and MiXCR, keeping productive beta chains. Entries are consolidated by CDR3 protein sequence, retaining the most common genes and DNA. In this record, the V and J calls reflect TCRdb's handling and not the investigators' own analysis. This sample lists some 300,000 distinct CDR3 sequences; 8.7% were detected once. Of the sample, about 3.7% is held by the ten largest clones.

This specimen's treatment or condition label, interpreted: live attenuated yellow fever vaccine strain. A standard Ficoll-Paque protocol was used to isolate PBMCs from peripheral blood. Dynabeads CD4 and CD8 positive selection kits were used to isolate CD4 and CD8 T-cell fractions. RNA was extracted with TriZol from bulk PBMCs, CD4 and CD8 fractions, and dextramer-positive and dextramer-negative fractions. CDR1 and CDR2, looked up from the germline V gene, are SGHTA and FQGNSA. V lost 5 bases and J lost 2 bases, and the count of bases not matched to a germline gene is 3. Counted from cysteine to phenylalanine, this CDR3 has 14 amino acids. The read is trimmed to its CDR3 DNA, 42 bases read in frame from base 1.

This receptor was taken from a man aged 18 to 29 who received the YFV17D yellow fever vaccine. The source material was CD4+ T cells sorted from PBMCs, sampled 5 days after the yellow fever booster vaccination. The sequence is built from TRBV7-2 and TRBJ1-3; 7 middle bases align to TRBD1. The CDR3: CASSRDSPGNTIYF. The nucleotides read TGTGCCAGCAGCAGGGACAGCCCTGGAAACACCATATATTTT. With the portions outside the CDR3 filled from the reference TRBV7-2 and TRBJ1-3 genes, the complete variable region becomes GAGVSQSPSNKVTEKGKDVELRCDPISGHTALYWYRQSLGQGLEFLIYFQGNSAPDKSGLPSDRFSAERTGGSVSTLTIQRTQQEDSAVYLCASSRDSPGNTIYFGEGSWLTVV.